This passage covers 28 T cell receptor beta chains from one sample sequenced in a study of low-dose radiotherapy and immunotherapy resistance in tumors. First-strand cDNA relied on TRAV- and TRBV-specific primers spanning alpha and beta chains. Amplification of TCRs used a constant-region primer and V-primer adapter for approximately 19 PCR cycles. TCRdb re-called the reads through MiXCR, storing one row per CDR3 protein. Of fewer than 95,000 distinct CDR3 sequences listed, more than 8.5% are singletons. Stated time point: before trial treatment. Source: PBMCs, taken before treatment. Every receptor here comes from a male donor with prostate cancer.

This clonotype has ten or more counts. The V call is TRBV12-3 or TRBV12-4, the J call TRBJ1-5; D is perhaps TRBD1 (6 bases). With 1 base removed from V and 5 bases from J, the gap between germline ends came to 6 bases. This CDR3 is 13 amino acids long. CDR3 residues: CASSLEGDQPQHF. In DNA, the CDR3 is TGTGCCAGCAGTTTAGAGGGGGATCAGCCCCAGCATTTT.

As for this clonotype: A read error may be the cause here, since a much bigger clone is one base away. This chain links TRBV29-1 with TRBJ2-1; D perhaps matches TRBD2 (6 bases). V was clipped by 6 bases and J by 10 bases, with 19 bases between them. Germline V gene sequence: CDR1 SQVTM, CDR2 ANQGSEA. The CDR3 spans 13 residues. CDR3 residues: CSVGRDLSYEQFF. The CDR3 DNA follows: TGCAGCGTCGGGCGGGACTTAAGCTACGAGCAGTTCTTC.

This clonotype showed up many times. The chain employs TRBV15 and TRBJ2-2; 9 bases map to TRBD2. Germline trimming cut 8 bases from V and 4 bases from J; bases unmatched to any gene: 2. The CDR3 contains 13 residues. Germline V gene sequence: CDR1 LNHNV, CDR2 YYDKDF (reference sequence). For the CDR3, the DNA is TGTGCCACCGGACTAGCGAGCACCGGGGAGCTGTTTTTT. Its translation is CATGLASTGELFF.

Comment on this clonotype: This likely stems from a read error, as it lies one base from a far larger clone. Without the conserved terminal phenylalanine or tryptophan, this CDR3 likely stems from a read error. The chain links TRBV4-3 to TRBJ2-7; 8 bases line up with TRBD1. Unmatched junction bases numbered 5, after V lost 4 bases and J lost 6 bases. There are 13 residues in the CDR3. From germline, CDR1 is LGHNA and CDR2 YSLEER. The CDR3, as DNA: TGCGCCAGCAGCCTTGGCAGGGGGCGCGAGCAGTACTAC. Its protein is CASSLGRGREQYY.

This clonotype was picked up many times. CDR3 bases: TGCGCCAGCAGCTCTCTCTCGACAGGGGACCGCTACACCTTC. Its translation is CASSSLSTGDRYTF. The chain links TRBV5-1 to TRBJ1-2, with 8 bases aligning to TRBD1. Trimming cost V 3 bases and J 9 bases; bases outside gene matches: 10. The length of the CDR3 is 14 residues. Germline V gives CDR1 SGHRS, CDR2 YFSETQ.

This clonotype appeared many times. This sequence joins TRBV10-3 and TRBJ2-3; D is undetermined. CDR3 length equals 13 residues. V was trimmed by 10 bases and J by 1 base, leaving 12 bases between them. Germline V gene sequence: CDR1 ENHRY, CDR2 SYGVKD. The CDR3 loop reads CASWADGTDTQYF. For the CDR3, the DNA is TGTGCCAGCTGGGCTGACGGCACAGATACGCAGTATTTT.

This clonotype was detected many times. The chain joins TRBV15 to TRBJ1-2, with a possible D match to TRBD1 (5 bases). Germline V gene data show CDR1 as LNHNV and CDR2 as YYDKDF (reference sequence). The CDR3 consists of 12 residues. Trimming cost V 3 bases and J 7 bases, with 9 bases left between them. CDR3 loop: CATSSQGSGYTF. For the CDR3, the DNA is TGTGCCACCAGCAGTCAGGGCAGTGGCTACACCTTC. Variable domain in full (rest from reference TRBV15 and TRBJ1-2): DAMVIQNPRYQVTQFGKPVTLSCSQTLNHNVMYWYQQKSSQAPKLLFHYYDKDFNNEADTPDNFQSRRPNTSFCFLDIRSPGLGDTAMYLCATSSQGSGYTFGSGTRLTVV.

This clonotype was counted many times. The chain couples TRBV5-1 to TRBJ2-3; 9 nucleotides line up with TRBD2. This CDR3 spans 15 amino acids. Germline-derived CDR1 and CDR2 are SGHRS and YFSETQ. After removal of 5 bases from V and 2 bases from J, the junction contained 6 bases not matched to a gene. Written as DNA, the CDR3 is TGCGCCAGCAGTGGCGGGAGGGCCACCACAGATACGCAGTATTTT. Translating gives CASSGGRATTDTQYF. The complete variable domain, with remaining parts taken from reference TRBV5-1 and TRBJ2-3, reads KAGVTQTPRYLIKTRGQQVTLSCSPISGHRSVSWYQQTPGQGLQFLFEYFSETQRNKGNFPGRFSGRQFSNSRSEMNVSTLELGDSALYLCASSGGRATTDTQYFGPGTRLTVL.

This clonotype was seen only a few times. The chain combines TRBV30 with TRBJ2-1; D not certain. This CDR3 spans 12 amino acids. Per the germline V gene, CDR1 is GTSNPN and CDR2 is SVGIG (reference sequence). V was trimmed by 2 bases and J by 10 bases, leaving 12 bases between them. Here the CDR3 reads CAWSKVAIEQFF. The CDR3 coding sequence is TGTGCCTGGAGTAAAGTGGCAATCGAGCAGTTCTTC.

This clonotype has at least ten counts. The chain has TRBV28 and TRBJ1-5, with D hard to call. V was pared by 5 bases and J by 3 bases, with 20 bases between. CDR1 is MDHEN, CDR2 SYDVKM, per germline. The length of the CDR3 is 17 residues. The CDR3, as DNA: TGTGCCAGCAGTATTTCGGGTAATCCAAGGAACAATCAGCCCCAGCATTTT. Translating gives CASSISGNPRNNQPQHF.

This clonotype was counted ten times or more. The CDR3 region is CSASVTGVYEQYF. The DNA for the CDR3 is TGCAGTGCTAGTGTCACAGGGGTCTACGAGCAGTACTTC. The rearrangement joins TRBV20-1 to TRBJ2-7; TRBD1 agrees at 7 bases. V lost 3 bases and J lost 3; bases outside the gene matches: 5. Germline CDR1 reads DFQATT; CDR2 reads SNEGSKA (reference sequence). CDR3 length: 13 residues.

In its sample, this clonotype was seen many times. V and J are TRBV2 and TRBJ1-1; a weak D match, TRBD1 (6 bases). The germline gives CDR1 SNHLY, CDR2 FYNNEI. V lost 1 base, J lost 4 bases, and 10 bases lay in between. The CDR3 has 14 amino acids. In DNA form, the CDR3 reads TGTGCCAGCAGTGAAGGGACAGCCGTCACTGAAGCTTTCTTT. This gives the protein CASSEGTAVTEAFF.

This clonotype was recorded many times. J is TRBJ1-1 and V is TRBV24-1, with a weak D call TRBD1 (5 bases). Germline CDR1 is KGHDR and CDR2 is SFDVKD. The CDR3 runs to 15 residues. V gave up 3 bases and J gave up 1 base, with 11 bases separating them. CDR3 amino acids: CATSDGGMGNTEAFF. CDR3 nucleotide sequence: TGTGCCACCAGTGATGGGGGTATGGGGAACACTGAAGCTTTCTTT.

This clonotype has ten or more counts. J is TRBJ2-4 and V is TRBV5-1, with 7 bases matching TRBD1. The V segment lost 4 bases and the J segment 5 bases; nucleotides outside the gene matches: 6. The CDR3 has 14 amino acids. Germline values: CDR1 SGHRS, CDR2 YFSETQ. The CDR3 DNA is TGCGCCAGCAGCGGGGGACAGTTCGAAAACATTCAGTACTTC. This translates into CASSGGQFENIQYF.

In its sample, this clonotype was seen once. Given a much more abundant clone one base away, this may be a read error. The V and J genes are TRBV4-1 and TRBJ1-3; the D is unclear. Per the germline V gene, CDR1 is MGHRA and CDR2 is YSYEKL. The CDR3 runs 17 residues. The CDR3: CASSPSHGFSPGNAIYF. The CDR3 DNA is TGCGCCAGCAGCCCATCTCATGGGTTTTCCCCTGGAAACGCCATATATTTT.

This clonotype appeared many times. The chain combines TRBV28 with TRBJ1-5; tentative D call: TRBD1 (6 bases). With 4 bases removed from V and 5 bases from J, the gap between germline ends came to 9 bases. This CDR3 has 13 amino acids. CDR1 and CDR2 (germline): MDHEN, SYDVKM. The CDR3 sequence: CASSSYRDQPQHF. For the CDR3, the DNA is TGTGCCAGCAGTTCGTACAGGGATCAGCCCCAGCATTTT.

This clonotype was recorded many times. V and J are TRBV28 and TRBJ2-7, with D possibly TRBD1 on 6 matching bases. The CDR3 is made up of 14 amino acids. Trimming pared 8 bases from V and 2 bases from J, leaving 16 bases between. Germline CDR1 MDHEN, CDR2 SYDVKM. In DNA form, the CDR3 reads TGTGCCAGCTGCAATGGGGGCCTGGCCTACGAGCAGTACTTC. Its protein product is CASCNGGLAYEQYF.

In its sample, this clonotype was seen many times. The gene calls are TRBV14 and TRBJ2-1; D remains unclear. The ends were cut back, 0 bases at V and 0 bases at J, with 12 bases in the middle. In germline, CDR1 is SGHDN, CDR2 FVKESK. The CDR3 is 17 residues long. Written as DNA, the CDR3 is TGTGCCAGCAGCCAAGAGGGCCAAGCGAGCTCCTACAATGAGCAGTTCTTC. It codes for CASSQEGQASSYNEQFF.

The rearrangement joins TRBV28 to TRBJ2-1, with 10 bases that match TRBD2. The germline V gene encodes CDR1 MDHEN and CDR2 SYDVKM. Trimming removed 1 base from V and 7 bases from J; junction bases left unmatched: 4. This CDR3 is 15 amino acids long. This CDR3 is CASSLLAGGRNEQFF. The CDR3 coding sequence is TGTGCCAGCAGTTTATTAGCGGGAGGCAGAAATGAGCAGTTCTTC.

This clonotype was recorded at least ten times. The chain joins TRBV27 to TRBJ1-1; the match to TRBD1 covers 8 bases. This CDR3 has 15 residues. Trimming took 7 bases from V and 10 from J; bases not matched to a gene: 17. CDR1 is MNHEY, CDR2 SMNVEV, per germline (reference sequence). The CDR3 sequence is CASTRWAGGGGAAFF. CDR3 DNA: TGTGCCAGCACCCGATGGGCAGGGGGCGGGGGGGCAGCTTTCTTT.

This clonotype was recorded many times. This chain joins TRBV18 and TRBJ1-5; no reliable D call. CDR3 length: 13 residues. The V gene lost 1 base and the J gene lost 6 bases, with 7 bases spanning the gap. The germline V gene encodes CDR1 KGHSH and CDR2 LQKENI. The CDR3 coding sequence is TGTGCCAGCTCACCACAGGGAGGTCAGCCCCAGCATTTT. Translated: CASSPQGGQPQHF.

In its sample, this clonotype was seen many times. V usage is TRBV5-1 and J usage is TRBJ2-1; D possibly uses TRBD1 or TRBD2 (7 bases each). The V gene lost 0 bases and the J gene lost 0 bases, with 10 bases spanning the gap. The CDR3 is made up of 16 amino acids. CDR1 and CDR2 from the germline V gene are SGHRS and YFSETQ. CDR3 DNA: TGCGCCAGCAGCTTGGCAGGGGGGGTCTCCTACAATGAGCAGTTCTTC. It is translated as CASSLAGGVSYNEQFF. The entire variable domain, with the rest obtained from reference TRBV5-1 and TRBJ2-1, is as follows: KAGVTQTPRYLIKTRGQQVTLSCSPISGHRSVSWYQQTPGQGLQFLFEYFSETQRNKGNFPGRFSGRQFSNSRSEMNVSTLELGDSALYLCASSLAGGVSYNEQFFGPGTRLTVL.

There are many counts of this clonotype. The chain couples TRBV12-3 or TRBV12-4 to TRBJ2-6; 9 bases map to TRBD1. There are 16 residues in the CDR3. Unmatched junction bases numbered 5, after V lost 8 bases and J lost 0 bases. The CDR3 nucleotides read TGTGCCAGCTCTTCGGACAGGGGCTCTGGGGCCAACGTCCTGACTTTC. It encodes CASSSDRGSGANVLTF.

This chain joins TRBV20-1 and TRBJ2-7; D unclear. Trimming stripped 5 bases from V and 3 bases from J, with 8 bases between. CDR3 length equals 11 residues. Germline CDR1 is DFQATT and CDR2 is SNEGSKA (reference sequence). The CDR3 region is CSAGSFYEQYF. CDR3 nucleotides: TGCAGTGCTGGCAGCTTCTACGAGCAGTACTTC.

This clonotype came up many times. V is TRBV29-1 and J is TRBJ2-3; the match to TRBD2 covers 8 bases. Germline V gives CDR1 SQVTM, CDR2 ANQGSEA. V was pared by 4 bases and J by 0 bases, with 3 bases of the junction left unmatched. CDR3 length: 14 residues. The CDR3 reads CSVGASGSTDTQYF. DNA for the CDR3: TGCAGCGTTGGCGCTAGCGGGAGCACAGATACGCAGTATTTT.

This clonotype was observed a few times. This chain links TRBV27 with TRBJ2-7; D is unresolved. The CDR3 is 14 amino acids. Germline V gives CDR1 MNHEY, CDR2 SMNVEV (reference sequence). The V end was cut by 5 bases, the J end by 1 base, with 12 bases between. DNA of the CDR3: TGTGCCAGCAGTCCTCGGGCCGATTCCTACGAGCAGTACTTC. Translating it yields CASSPRADSYEQYF.

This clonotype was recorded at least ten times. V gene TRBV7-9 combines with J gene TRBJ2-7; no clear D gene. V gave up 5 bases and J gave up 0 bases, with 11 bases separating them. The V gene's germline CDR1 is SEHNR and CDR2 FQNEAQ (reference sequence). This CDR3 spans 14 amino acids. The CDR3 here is CASSAGRLSYEQYF. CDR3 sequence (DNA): TGTGCCAGCAGCGCCGGACGACTCTCCTACGAGCAGTACTTC. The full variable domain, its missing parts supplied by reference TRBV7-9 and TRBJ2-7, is DTGVSQNPRHKITKRGQNVTFRCDPISEHNRLYWYRQTLGQGPEFLTYFQNEAQLEKSRLLSDRFSAERPKGSFSTLEIQRTEQGDSAMYLCASSAGRLSYEQYFGPGTRLTVT.

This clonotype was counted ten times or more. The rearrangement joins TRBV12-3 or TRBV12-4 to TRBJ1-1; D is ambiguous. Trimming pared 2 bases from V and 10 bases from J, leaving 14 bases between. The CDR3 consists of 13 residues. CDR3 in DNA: TGTGCCAGCAGTTTAAGCCAAAGGCCAGTAGCTTTCTTT. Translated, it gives CASSLSQRPVAFF.